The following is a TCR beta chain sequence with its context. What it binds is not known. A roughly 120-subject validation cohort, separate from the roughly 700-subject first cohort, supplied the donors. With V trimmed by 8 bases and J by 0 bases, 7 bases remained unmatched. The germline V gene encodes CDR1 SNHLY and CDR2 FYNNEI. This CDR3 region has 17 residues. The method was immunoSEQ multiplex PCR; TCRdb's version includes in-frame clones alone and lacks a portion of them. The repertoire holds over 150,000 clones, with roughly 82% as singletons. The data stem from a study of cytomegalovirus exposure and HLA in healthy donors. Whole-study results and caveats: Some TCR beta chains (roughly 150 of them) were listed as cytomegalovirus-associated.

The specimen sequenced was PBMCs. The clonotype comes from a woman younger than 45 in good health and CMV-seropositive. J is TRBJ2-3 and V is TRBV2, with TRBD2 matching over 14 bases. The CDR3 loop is CASAGLAGAGSTDTQYF. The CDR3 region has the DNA TGTGCCAGCGCGGGACTAGCGGGAGCTGGCAGCACAGATACGCAGTATTTT.